The next 3 T cell receptor beta chains were all read from a single sample in a study of blood T cell repertoires in COVID-19. Some clones are missing from TCRdb's copy, which holds only in-frame ones; the method was immunoSEQ multiplex PCR. Among about 84,000 clones, around 80% were seen once, and the ten largest hold 15% to 18%. The specimen sequenced was peripheral blood. Receptor source: an elderly woman with acute or convalescent COVID-19.

This chain links TRBV27 with TRBJ1-5; 9 bases align to TRBD1. The CDR3 length is 14 residues. CDR1 MNHEY and CDR2 SMNVEV come from the germline V gene (reference sequence). V shed 5 bases and J 5 bases; nucleotides not matched to a gene: 4. In DNA, the CDR3 is TGTGCCAGCAGTCGGACAGGGGTTCATCAGCCCCAGCATTTT. Amino acid sequence: CASSRTGVHQPQHF.

A single count supports this clone. The DNA of the CDR3 is TGTGCCAGTAGTCCTCGGGGGGCCTTAAATCAAGAGACCCAGTACTTC. Translation gives CASSPRGALNQETQYF. The chain uses TRBV19 and TRBJ2-5, with a possible D match to TRBD2 (7 bases). Germline V gene lookup returns CDR1 LNHDA and CDR2 SQIVND (reference sequence). CDR3 length equals 16 residues. Deletions cut 5 bases from V and 2 bases from J, with 18 bases between.

This clone has just a few counts. This chain connects TRBV3-1 (or the pseudogene TRBV3-2) to TRBJ2-3; maybe TRBD2 (5 bases). The germline V and J ends were trimmed by 0 bases and 4 bases, with 8 bases remaining between them. The germline gives CDR1 LGHDT, CDR2 YNNKEL (reference sequence). This CDR3 is built from 14 residues. The CDR3 is CASSQDPGSDTQYF. Written as DNA, the CDR3 is TGTGCCAGCAGCCAAGATCCGGGATCAGATACGCAGTATTTT.